This T cell receptor (beta chain) was sequenced for a study of T cell changes during pregnancy in multiple sclerosis. This clone has a handful of counts. Profiled with immunoSEQ multiplex PCR; TCRdb holds only in-frame clones, not every one. The table has tens of thousands of clones, roughly 92% seen once. The ends were cut back, 2 bases at V and 5 bases at J, with 11 bases in the middle. Germline V lookup: CDR1 MRHNA, CDR2 SNTAGT. The CDR3 loop spans 14 amino acids. This sequence was found in a female donor with multiple sclerosis, enrolled in a pregnancy study. The genes are TRBV6-4 and TRBJ2-3; a weak D match, TRBD1 (6 bases). The sequencing used peripheral blood, collected in the second trimester of pregnancy. The CDR3 reads CASSDIKGGDTQYF. The CDR3 DNA sequence: TGTGCCAGCAGTGACATCAAAGGGGGAGATACGCAGTATTTT.